The source of this TCR beta chain is a study of shared clonotypes between healthy human individuals. Across the whole study: Used for every donor were three CD4 naive, three CD4 memory, two CD8 naive and one CD8 memory plate.

All donors qualified as healthy HIV-negative adults and had experienced no recent acute infections or vaccinations. It was at deep level that the assay was run. Generated by immunoSEQ multiplex PCR, the TCRdb table keeps only in-frame clones and is missing some. The sample shows over 1.5 million clones, 98% of them seen only once. Trimming cost V 4 bases and J 2 bases, with 12 bases left between them. The CDR3 has 13 amino acids. Looked up from germline, CDR1 is SQVTM and CDR2 is ANQGSEA. Sequenced input: naive CD4+ T cells sorted from blood. Subset defined: CD45RA+ positively selected. The chain is built from TRBV29-1 and TRBJ2-7; possibly TRBD1 for D (6 bases). This clonotype was obtained from a man younger than 45 in good health. As DNA, the CDR3 is TGCAGCGTTGGAACGGACAGAGCCTACGAGCAGTACTTC. Translating it yields CSVGTDRAYEQYF.